A single sample is the source of the 8 T cell receptor beta chains below, sequenced in a study of T cells after posttransplantation cyclophosphamide. Clones were read by immunoSEQ multiplex PCR, and TCRdb kept only the in-frame ones, dropping some. Seen here are 16,000 or so clones, 85% observed once, and the top ten hold around 27%. Controls had myeloablative marrow grafts with methotrexate and calcineurin inhibitor, sampled at 1 year. The starting material was PBMCs, obtained after allogeneic stem cell transplant with calcineurin inhibitor and methotrexate. These receptors came from a female patient between 18 and 30 years old who received an allogeneic stem cell transplant from an unrelated donor, was CMV-positive, and had acute and chronic GVHD. Among the T cells, some may be from the graft donor.

The CDR3 DNA reads as TGTGCCAGCTCACCAGGGGGGAGCAATCAGCCCCAGCATTTT. It is translated as CASSPGGSNQPQHF. The chain has TRBV18 and TRBJ1-5; possible D gene TRBD1, 5 bases. The V end was cut by 2 bases, the J end by 1 base, with 6 bases between. CDR3 size: 14 residues. Germline V gives CDR1 KGHSH, CDR2 LQKENI.

This clone turned up a few times. V and J are TRBV10-3 and TRBJ1-4, with a possible D match to TRBD1 (5 bases). Trimming took 3 bases from V and 7 from J, leaving 9 bases between them. The germline V gene encodes CDR1 ENHRY and CDR2 SYGVKD. The CDR3 covers 13 residues. The CDR3: CAISDIDSEKLFF. CDR3 DNA: TGTGCCATCAGTGATATCGACAGTGAAAAACTGTTTTTT.

The V gene is TRBV9, the J gene TRBJ2-4, with 7 bases identical to TRBD1. Looked up from germline, CDR1 is SGDLS and CDR2 is YYNGEE. The CDR3 length is 13 residues. After removal of 3 bases from V and 7 bases from J, the junction contained 4 bases not matched to a gene. CDR3 nucleotides: TGTGCCAGCAGCGCCGGGACAGAGAACATTCAGTACTTC. This sequence encodes CASSAGTENIQYF.

V is TRBV4-2 and J is TRBJ1-2; no clear D gene. Trimming removed 0 bases at V and 3 bases at J, with 8 bases between. The CDR3 extends over 14 amino acids. Germline V CDR1 and CDR2: LGHNA, YNFKEQ. This CDR3 reads CASSQDGGDYGYTF. The CDR3 DNA is TGTGCCAGCAGCCAAGATGGCGGGGACTATGGCTACACCTTC.

The chain employs TRBV9 and TRBJ2-1; 8 bases fit TRBD2. V lost 3 bases to trimming and J lost 4 bases; unmatched junction nucleotides: 3. The CDR3 runs 14 residues. Germline CDR1 SGDLS, CDR2 YYNGEE. Here the CDR3 reads CASSAQREYNEQFF. CDR3 nucleotide sequence: TGTGCCAGCAGCGCCCAGCGGGAGTACAATGAGCAGTTCTTC.

V gene TRBV4-1 combines with J gene TRBJ2-1, with 11 bases lining up with TRBD1. This CDR3 spans 15 amino acids. J lost 10 bases, V lost 2 bases, and 7 bases had no gene match. Germline V gene data show CDR1 as MGHRA and CDR2 as YSYEKL. The CDR3 loop reads CASSQIRTGGLEQFF. In nucleotides, the CDR3 is TGCGCCAGCAGCCAAATCCGGACAGGGGGCTTAGAGCAGTTCTTC.

In its sample, this clone was seen once. V usage is TRBV27 and J usage is TRBJ1-1; D not certain. V lost 3 bases and J lost 7, with 9 bases in between. This CDR3 has 12 residues. CDR1 MNHEY and CDR2 SMNVEV come from the germline V gene (reference sequence). The CDR3 loop is CASSFPAGEAFF. The CDR3 DNA reads TGTGCCAGCAGTTTTCCGGCGGGTGAAGCTTTCTTT.

This chain uses TRBV4-1 with TRBJ2-1; a weak D match, TRBD1 (6 bases). The CDR3 sequence is 14 residues long. The V and J ends lost 3 bases and 14 bases respectively, with 20 bases between them. CDR1 and CDR2 from the germline V gene are MGHRA and YSYEKL. For the CDR3, the DNA is TGCGCCAGCAGCCATTCGCTTAATTGGGGGCAGGAGTTCTTC. Amino acids: CASSHSLNWGQEFF.